Listed below are T cell receptor beta chains from one sample, sequenced in a study of blood T cell repertoires in COVID-19. Sequencing was performed with immunoSEQ multiplex PCR; in TCRdb, only in-frame clones are kept and a portion is missing. Here the sample spans roughly 69,000 clones, roughly 80% being singletons. Sequenced sample: peripheral blood. The receptors were sampled from a woman in her forties or fifties with acute or convalescent COVID-19. Both conserved end residues are part of each CDR3. D genes are given only for firm matches. The size of a clone is reported for some rows only, either as once, few or many, or as a class for expanded clones.

j_gene,v_gene,abundance,d_gene,CDR3aa,CDR3nt
TRBJ1-5,TRBV4-3,.,.,CASSQDDTGPQHF,TGCGCCAGCAGCCAAGACGATACAGGGCCCCAGCATTTT
TRBJ2-5,TRBV5-5,.,.,CASSFDRSPQETQYF,TGTGCCAGCAGCTTCGACAGGTCGCCCCAAGAGACCCAGTACTTC
TRBJ1-5,TRBV29-1,few,.,CSALTGGGLNQPQHF,TGCAGCGCCTTGACAGGAGGTGGCTTGAATCAGCCCCAGCATTTT
TRBJ2-3,TRBV4-2,few,.,CASSQERQSTDTQYF,TGTGCCAGCAGCCAAGAGAGACAGAGCACAGATACGCAGTATTTT
TRBJ1-2,TRBV3-1/TRBV3-2,few,TRBD1,CASSQAGTGGHGYTF,TGTGCCAGCAGCCAAGCCGGGACAGGAGGACATGGCTACACCTTC
TRBJ2-2,TRBV19,.,TRBD1,CASLGQVNTGELFF,TGTGCCAGTCTAGGACAGGTCAACACCGGGGAGCTGTTTTTT
TRBJ1-1,TRBV6-5,.,TRBD1,CASRDTGDTEAFF,TGTGCCAGCAGAGATACAGGGGATACTGAAGCTTTCTTT
TRBJ2-7,TRBV7-2,.,TRBD1,CASSLERPGTGDEQYF,TGTGCCAGCAGCTTAGAGCGGCCGGGGACAGGGGACGAGCAGTACTTC
TRBJ1-2,TRBV15,.,.,CATKGSNYGYTF,TGTGCCACCAAGGGGTCCAACTATGGCTACACCTTC
TRBJ1-2,TRBV18,.,.,CASSPEGGNYGYTF,TGTGCCAGCTCACCGGAGGGAGGAAACTATGGCTACACCTTC
TRBJ2-1,TRBV15,once,TRBD1,CATSRDIGTGLNEQFF,TGTGCCACCAGCAGAGATATTGGGACAGGTCTCAATGAGCAGTTCTTC
TRBJ2-7,TRBV5-1,.,TRBD1,CASRTGTGDYYEQYF,TGCGCCAGCAGAACCGGGACAGGGGACTACTACGAGCAGTACTTC
TRBJ1-1,TRBV20-1,.,.,CSASGETEAFF,TGCAGTGCTTCAGGGGAGACTGAAGCTTTCTTT
TRBJ2-7,TRBV19,.,.,CASSPGGRRGGEQYF,TGTGCCAGTAGTCCCGGAGGACGAAGGGGAGGCGAGCAGTACTTC
TRBJ2-1,TRBV28,.,TRBD2,CASIPPGGSSYNEQFF,TGTGCCAGCATCCCCCCAGGCGGGAGCTCCTACAATGAGCAGTTCTTC